These 22 T cell receptor beta chains were all obtained from the same sample, sequenced in a study of blood T cells in healthy people across ages. A second PCR, run for about 7 to 11 cycles, used a sample-barcoded 5' primer plus a J-beta primer mix. TCRdb used MiXCR to reprocess the 5' RACE reads, holding one entry per CDR3 protein. The sample contains some 1,500,000 distinct CDR3 sequences, approximately 43% of which appear only once. Sequenced: blood. The receptors were sampled from a woman aged 18-30 years in good health.

The CDR3 bases are TGTGCCAGCAGTACGGACGGGGAGATGAGCAATCAGCCCCAGCATTTT. It yields the protein CASSTDGEMSNQPQHF. The chain links TRBV12-3 or TRBV12-4 to TRBJ1-5, with no clear D. Trimming left V 5 bases short and J 1 base short, with 15 bases between. CDR3 length: 16 residues.

The V and J genes are TRBV7-2 and TRBJ1-2; D unclear. The germline V and J ends were trimmed by 2 bases and 4 bases, with 11 bases remaining between them. Germline CDR1 and CDR2: SGHTA and FQGNSA. The CDR3 consists of 14 residues. The CDR3 DNA sequence: TGTGCCAGCAGCTTATCGGGAGTCCGCTATGGCTACACCTTC. Amino acid sequence: CASSLSGVRYGYTF.

The chain carries TRBV4-1 and TRBJ2-7, with D possibly matching TRBD1 (5 bases). Trimming shortened V by 3 bases and J by 1 base, and 7 bases separated the two germline ends. This CDR3 contains 13 residues. The germline gives CDR1 MGHRA, CDR2 YSYEKL. CDR3 residues: CASSHRESYEQYF. The CDR3 nucleotides read TGCGCCAGCAGCCACAGGGAATCCTACGAGCAGTACTTC.

This clonotype was counted a few times. V and J are TRBV7-2 and TRBJ1-5, with D possibly TRBD1 on 6 matching bases. From germline, CDR1 is SGHTA and CDR2 FQGNSA. With 2 bases removed from V and 6 bases from J, the gap between germline ends came to 14 bases. The CDR3 has 15 residues. The CDR3 spells CASSLNRQVGQPQHF. The CDR3 region has the DNA TGTGCCAGCAGCTTAAATCGACAGGTGGGTCAGCCCCAGCATTTT.

This chain uses TRBV15 with TRBJ1-5; 7 bases map to TRBD1. V shed 1 base and J 0 bases; nucleotides not matched to a gene: 12. The CDR3 covers 19 residues. CDR1 is LNHNV, CDR2 YYDKDF, per germline (reference sequence). CDR3 bases: TGTGCCACCAGCAGAGGTGGGCCGACAGGGCGAAATAGCAATCAGCCCCAGCATTTT. Amino acids: CATSRGGPTGRNSNQPQHF.

A few counts support this clonotype. CDR3 loop: CASSPNLAGRSYNEQFF. The DNA for the CDR3 is TGTGCCAGCAGTCCTAACCTAGCGGGTCGCTCCTACAATGAGCAGTTCTTC. The gene calls are TRBV12-3 or TRBV12-4 and TRBJ2-1; 8 positions match TRBD2. The V segment lost 5 bases and the J segment 0 bases; nucleotides outside the gene matches: 9. The CDR3 is 17 residues long.

This clonotype was seen more than once but under ten times. The chain joins TRBV18 to TRBJ2-3; the D gene is possibly TRBD2 (5 bases). Per germline, CDR1 KGHSH and CDR2 LQKENI. V gave up 3 bases and J gave up 6 bases, with 13 bases separating them. The CDR3 spans 14 residues. CDR3 DNA: TGTGCCAGCTCACCTCTAGGAGGTGGGGATACGCAGTATTTT. It yields the protein CASSPLGGGDTQYF.

The rearrangement joins TRBV13 to TRBJ2-1; a possible D gene is TRBD1 (5 bases). The V gene lost 4 bases and the J gene lost 6 bases, with 13 bases spanning the gap. The CDR3 contains 14 residues. Germline CDR1 PRHDT, CDR2 FYEKMQ (reference sequence). The chain's CDR3 is CASSYHRQINEQFF. The CDR3 coding sequence is TGTGCCAGCAGCTATCATCGACAGATCAATGAGCAGTTCTTC.

The chain has TRBV9 and TRBJ1-1, with D maybe TRBD1 (5 bases). Trimming shortened V by 2 bases and J by 5 bases, and 16 bases separated the two germline ends. The CDR3 runs 15 residues. Germline values: CDR1 SGDLS, CDR2 YYNGEE. In DNA form, the CDR3 reads TGTGCCAGCAGCGTGGATGCCCGAGGGGCAACTGAAGCTTTCTTT. It translates to CASSVDARGATEAFF.

In DNA form, the CDR3 reads TGCGCCAGCAGCCAAGATCAGGGGCCACTTGACTACGAGCAGTACTTC. This translates into CASSQDQGPLDYEQYF. The chain has TRBV4-3 and TRBJ2-7, with D tentatively TRBD1 (6 bases). The CDR3 contains 16 residues. V lost 0 bases and J lost 3, with 15 bases in between. CDR1 is LGHNA and CDR2 is YSLEER in the germline V gene.

This clonotype was counted a single time. The junction differs from germline at one of its ends, possibly a read error. The chain combines TRBV12-3 or TRBV12-4 with TRBJ2-7, with D unresolved. The length of the CDR3 is 13 residues. The CDR3 DNA is TGTGCCAGGAGTTTAGGAGTCGGGTACGAGCAGTACTTC. Its protein is CARSLGVGYEQYF.

The V gene is TRBV7-2, the J gene TRBJ2-5, with 9 nucleotides matching TRBD1. Losses at the gene ends were 1 base for V and 3 bases for J; bases not matched to a gene: 6. Germline assignment: CDR1 SGHTA and CDR2 FQGNSA. This CDR3 is 16 amino acids long. Here the CDR3 DNA reads TGTGCCAGCAGCTTAGAAACAGGGGGCTTCAAAGAGACCCAGTACTTC. It is translated as CASSLETGGFKETQYF.

The chain couples TRBV29-1 to TRBJ2-5; 11 positions agree with TRBD1. The CDR3 runs to 14 residues. V shed 8 bases and J 4 bases; nucleotides not matched to a gene: 9. Germline CDR1 reads SQVTM; CDR2 reads ANQGSEA. This CDR3 is CSLGDRGSGETQYF. CDR3 nucleotides: TGCAGCCTCGGGGACAGGGGGAGTGGAGAGACCCAGTACTTC.

The V and J genes are TRBV12-3 or TRBV12-4 and TRBJ2-7; TRBD1 agrees at 9 bases. The length of the CDR3 is 17 residues. V was pared by 5 bases and J by 0 bases, with 11 bases of the junction left unmatched. In DNA form, the CDR3 reads TGTGCCAGCAGTCGGATATGGGGACAGGGAGGCTCCTACGAGCAGTACTTC. Translated: CASSRIWGQGGSYEQYF.

This chain connects TRBV6-5 to TRBJ2-7; 7 bases fit TRBD1. The V segment lost 8 bases and the J segment 0 bases; nucleotides outside the gene matches: 7. Germline V gives CDR1 MNHEY, CDR2 SVGAGI. The CDR3 consists of 14 residues. The CDR3 reads CASQGRDSSYEQYF. CDR3 nucleotide sequence: TGTGCCAGCCAAGGAAGGGACAGCTCCTACGAGCAGTACTTC.

The chain couples TRBV6-2 or TRBV6-3 to TRBJ2-5; D is undetermined. CDR1 and CDR2 (germline): MNHEY, SVGEGT. V was shortened by 2 bases and J by 11 bases, with 12 bases between the two germline ends. The CDR3 runs to 12 residues. The CDR3: CASSYGPLEQYF. CDR3 coding DNA: TGTGCCAGCAGTTACGGGCCTTTAGAGCAGTACTTC.

The chain couples TRBV19 to TRBJ2-1, with D perhaps TRBD2 (5 bases). Germline CDR1 reads LNHDA; CDR2 reads SQIVND (reference sequence). The V end lost 4 bases, the J end lost 3 bases, and 7 bases lay between the germline ends. CDR3 length: 13 amino acids. This CDR3 is CASSKGDYNEQFF. CDR3 bases: TGTGCCAGTAGTAAGGGAGACTACAATGAGCAGTTCTTC. The complete variable domain, with remaining parts taken from reference TRBV19 and TRBJ2-1, reads DGGITQSPKYLFRKEGQNVTLSCEQNLNHDAMYWYRQDPGQGLRLIYYSQIVNDFQKGDIAEGYSVSREKKESFPLTVTSAQKNPTAFYLCASSKGDYNEQFFGPGTRLTVL.

Concerning this clonotype: At one end the junction does not follow the germline gene, possibly because of a read error. The genes are TRBV7-2 and TRBJ2-1, with TRBD2 matching over 10 bases. Germline V gene lookup returns CDR1 SGHTA and CDR2 FQGNSA. The CDR3 covers 16 residues. DNA of the CDR3: TGCGCCAGCAGCCGACTAGCGGGCAGCTCCTACAATGAGCAGTTCTTC. Translation: CASSRLAGSSYNEQFF.

This clonotype appeared many times. The chain employs TRBV4-3 and TRBJ2-3; a possible D gene is TRBD2 (6 bases). Germline V gives CDR1 LGHNA, CDR2 YSLEER. CDR3 length equals 16 residues. Trimming shortened V by 3 bases and J by 4 bases, and 17 bases separated the two germline ends. This CDR3 reads CASSHLGGSRSDTQYF. The CDR3 DNA follows: TGCGCCAGCAGCCACCTCGGGGGTTCGAGGTCAGATACGCAGTATTTT.

This clonotype has a handful of counts. The V call is TRBV7-2, the J call TRBJ2-5; D may be TRBD1 or TRBD2 (5 bases each). CDR1 and CDR2 from the germline V gene are SGHTA and FQGNSA. The ends were cut back, 4 bases at V and 4 bases at J, with 16 bases in the middle. The CDR3 runs to 15 residues. The CDR3 loop is CASSSYTRGGETQYF. CDR3 coding DNA: TGTGCCAGCAGCTCTTATACTAGGGGCGGAGAGACCCAGTACTTC.

The chain couples TRBV20-1 to TRBJ1-5; D uncertain. Deletions cut 0 bases from V and 6 bases from J, with 9 bases between. This CDR3 is built from 13 residues. Germline V gives CDR1 DFQATT, CDR2 SNEGSKA (reference sequence). In DNA form, the CDR3 reads TGCAGTGCTAGAGAGCGTGGTGGTCAGCCCCAGCATTTT. Translation: CSARERGGQPQHF.

The CDR3: CASSRDRGTEKLFF. The CDR3 nucleotides read TGTGCCAGCAGCCGGGACAGGGGGACTGAAAAACTGTTTTTT. The chain couples TRBV7-9 to TRBJ1-4, with TRBD1 identical over 11 bases. With 5 bases clipped from V and 7 bases from J, the junction kept 3 bases outside the gene matches. This CDR3 has 14 residues. Germline lookup yields CDR1 SEHNR and CDR2 FQNEAQ (reference sequence).